The 8 T cell receptor beta chains below all came from one sample that was sequenced in a study of blood T cell repertoires in COVID-19. Profiling relied on immunoSEQ multiplex PCR, and the TCRdb table lists in-frame clones only, not all of them. The sample holds about 140,000 clones, about 81% seen once. Specimen: peripheral blood. Receptors originate from a woman of 80 years or more with acute or convalescent COVID-19.

This chain uses TRBV28 with TRBJ1-1, with 8 bases aligning to TRBD1. Trimming cost V 5 bases and J 1 base; bases outside gene matches: 6. The germline V gene has CDR1 MDHEN and CDR2 SYDVKM. The CDR3 contains 15 residues. The CDR3 is CASSNSGTGNTEAFF. As DNA, the CDR3 is TGTGCCAGCAGTAACTCCGGGACAGGGAACACTGAAGCTTTCTTT.

The chain couples TRBV9 to TRBJ1-2; 11 bases align to TRBD1. V shed 0 bases and J 7 bases; nucleotides not matched to a gene: 5. Germline CDR1 reads SGDLS; CDR2 reads YYNGEE. This CDR3 is built from 15 residues. The CDR3 sequence is CASSVGTGGFGGYTF. CDR3 nucleotides: TGTGCCAGCAGCGTAGGGACAGGGGGCTTTGGTGGCTACACCTTC.

The CDR3 protein is CASSFTVNYGYTF. Here the CDR3 DNA reads TGTGCCAGCAGTTTTACAGTCAACTATGGCTACACCTTC. The chain combines TRBV7-2 with TRBJ1-2, with unresolved D. The CDR3 is 13 amino acids. CDR1 is SGHTA and CDR2 is FQGNSA in the germline V gene. V gave up 6 bases and J gave up 2 bases, with 10 bases separating them.

The rearrangement joins TRBV5-4 to TRBJ2-5, with D perhaps matching TRBD2 (6 bases). With 0 bases removed from V and 1 base from J, the gap between germline ends came to 10 bases. CDR1 is SGHNT and CDR2 is YYREEE in the germline V gene (reference sequence). The CDR3 has 15 residues. The CDR3 protein is CASSLGPSAQETQYF. DNA for the CDR3: TGTGCCAGCAGCTTGGGCCCTAGCGCCCAAGAGACCCAGTACTTC.

Written as DNA, the CDR3 is TGTGCCACCAGTGGTTCTATCGGGGGCAATCAGCCCCAGCATTTT. Protein: CATSGSIGGNQPQHF. The chain employs TRBV24-1 and TRBJ1-5; unclear D gene. Trimming took 5 bases from V and 2 from J, leaving 12 bases between them. Germline loops: CDR1 KGHDR, CDR2 SFDVKD. The CDR3 totals 15 residues.

A remark on this clone: Other DNA sequences in this specimen translate into the identical CDR3. The chain joins TRBV28 to TRBJ1-2; D possibly corresponds to TRBD1 (5 bases). This CDR3 is built from 13 residues. CDR1 and CDR2 (germline): MDHEN, SYDVKM. V was cut by 6 bases and J by 6 bases, with 14 bases left in between. CDR3 amino acids: CASRPGGGDGYTF. CDR3 in DNA: TGTGCCAGCAGACCGGGGGGGGGTGATGGCTACACCTTC.

This rearrangement joins TRBV29-1 to TRBJ1-4, with D uncertain. V was shortened by 3 bases and J by 0 bases, with 5 bases between the two germline ends. CDR1 is SQVTM and CDR2 is ANQGSEA in the germline V gene. This CDR3 comprises 13 residues. The CDR3 spells CSVDSATNEKLFF. CDR3 in DNA: TGCAGCGTTGATTCTGCAACTAATGAAAAACTGTTTTTT.

V is TRBV25-1 and J is TRBJ2-7; TRBD2 matches 9 bases. Per the germline V gene, CDR1 is MGHDK and CDR2 is SYGVNS. J was trimmed by 2 bases and V by 5 bases; bases with no gene match: 7. CDR3 size: 15 residues. DNA of the CDR3: TGTGCCAGCAGTCCAGCGGGAGGAAACACCTACGAGCAGTACTTC. It yields the protein CASSPAGGNTYEQYF.